Below, 27 T cell receptor beta chains from the same sample are listed, as sequenced in a study of T cell changes during pregnancy in multiple sclerosis. Clones were sequenced by immunoSEQ multiplex PCR, and TCRdb holds only the in-frame ones, with some missing. The sample yields approximately 60,000 clones, approximately 94% seen once. The sample was CD8+ T cells from peripheral blood mononuclear cells, taken in the third trimester of pregnancy. The source is a female donor with multiple sclerosis, enrolled in a pregnancy study.

The chain uses TRBV5-1 and TRBJ1-4; the match to TRBD1 covers 11 bases. This CDR3 contains 15 residues. V lost 4 bases to trimming and J lost 8 bases; unmatched junction nucleotides: 7. Germline V gene sequence: CDR1 SGHRS, CDR2 YFSETQ. The CDR3 sequence is CASSEGQGVEEKLFF. CDR3 nucleotide sequence: TGCGCCAGCAGCGAGGGACAGGGGGTAGAAGAAAAACTGTTTTTT.

The chain is built from TRBV2 and TRBJ2-7; D might be TRBD1 (6 bases). There are 19 residues in the CDR3. The V and J ends lost 2 bases and 0 bases respectively, with 23 bases between them. Germline values: CDR1 SNHLY, CDR2 FYNNEI. The CDR3 nucleotides are TGTGCCAGCAGTGAACTTGCTGGGGGCGGCGGTCTGAGCTCCTACGAGCAGTACTTC. This encodes CASSELAGGGGLSSYEQYF.

The rearrangement links TRBV5-6 to TRBJ2-7; 8 bases line up with TRBD1. The CDR3 loop spans 15 amino acids. V shed 4 bases, J shed 0 bases, and the junction held 6 bases outside the gene matches. Germline CDR1 is SGHDT and CDR2 is YYEEEE. CDR3 region: CASSPRDRSSYEQYF. As DNA, the CDR3 is TGTGCCAGCAGCCCCCGGGACAGGAGCTCCTACGAGCAGTACTTC.

The gene calls are TRBV28 and TRBJ2-7, with 7 bases that match TRBD2. Per the germline V gene, CDR1 is MDHEN and CDR2 is SYDVKM. The CDR3 extends over 14 amino acids. V was clipped by 3 bases and J by 0 bases; unmatched bases: 2. CDR3 coding DNA: TGTGCCAGCAGTTTGGCGGGAGTCTCCTACGAGCAGTACTTC. Translation: CASSLAGVSYEQYF.

The rearrangement links TRBV4-1 to TRBJ2-7, with TRBD1 identical over 9 bases. Germline CDR1 MGHRA, CDR2 YSYEKL. The trim removed 4 bases at V and 5 bases at J, leaving 6 bases unmatched. This CDR3 region has 14 residues. The CDR3 protein is CASSPIQGAHEQYF. CDR3 nucleotide sequence: TGCGCCAGCAGCCCGATACAGGGGGCGCACGAGCAGTACTTC.

The V gene is TRBV2, the J gene TRBJ2-7; TRBD1 might be the D (6 bases). Germline CDR1 is SNHLY and CDR2 is FYNNEI. Trimming took off 4 bases at V and 3 bases at J, with 13 bases between the two ends. The CDR3 length is 14 residues. The CDR3: CASSGRDTGYEQYF. For the CDR3, the DNA is TGTGCCAGCAGTGGCCGGGACACTGGCTACGAGCAGTACTTC. Using reference TRBV2 and TRBJ2-7 for the parts outside the CDR3, the full variable domain is EPEVTQTPSHQVTQMGQEVILRCVPISNHLYFYWYRQILGQKVEFLVSFYNNEISEKSEIFDDQFSVERPDGSNFTLKIRSTKLEDSAMYFCASSGRDTGYEQYFGPGTRLTVT.

This chain connects TRBV6-6 to TRBJ1-3; D remains unclear. Germline CDR1 MNHNY, CDR2 SVGAGI (reference sequence). Trimming shortened V by 0 bases and J by 2 bases, and 11 bases separated the two germline ends. CDR3 size: 16 residues. The CDR3: CASSYSMEAPGNTIYF. The CDR3 DNA reads as TGTGCCAGCAGTTACTCGATGGAGGCTCCTGGAAACACCATATATTTT.

CDR3 amino acids: CASSYTGTNYEQYF. The CDR3 nucleotides are TGTGCCAGCAGTTACACAGGTACTAATTACGAGCAGTACTTC. The chain recombines TRBV6-5 with TRBJ2-7, with D maybe TRBD1 (5 bases). This CDR3 spans 14 amino acids. Germline CDR1 is MNHEY and CDR2 is SVGAGI. V was trimmed by 2 bases and J by 4 bases, leaving 12 bases between them.

The CDR3 region has the DNA TGTGCCAGCAGCCCCGTGGGGAGGGCGCAGCCCCAGCATTTT. This translates into CASSPVGRAQPQHF. This chain joins TRBV11-2 and TRBJ1-5; no reliable D call. This CDR3 spans 14 amino acids. Trimming took off 5 bases at V and 7 bases at J, with 15 bases between the two ends. Germline values: CDR1 SGHAT, CDR2 FQNNGV.

This chain joins TRBV4-1 and TRBJ1-2; 8 bases agree with TRBD1. This CDR3 is 14 amino acids long. Germline V gives CDR1 MGHRA, CDR2 YSYEKL. The trim removed 4 bases at V and 7 bases at J, leaving 8 bases unmatched. CDR3 in amino acids: CASSLATGAGGYTF. CDR3 DNA: TGCGCCAGCAGCCTCGCGACAGGGGCGGGTGGCTACACCTTC.

This chain links TRBV7-9 with TRBJ1-5; 7 nucleotides match TRBD1. With 0 bases clipped from V and 4 bases from J, the junction kept 6 bases outside the gene matches. Germline-derived CDR1 and CDR2 are SEHNR and FQNEAQ (reference sequence). This CDR3 comprises 16 residues. CDR3 bases: TGTGCCAGCAGCTTAGCGGGGGACAGCTATAATCAGCCCCAGCATTTT. It is translated as CASSLAGDSYNQPQHF.

V is TRBV18 and J is TRBJ2-3, with D maybe TRBD1 (6 bases). Germline-derived CDR1 and CDR2 are KGHSH and LQKENI. With 0 bases removed from V and 1 base from J, the gap between germline ends came to 11 bases. There are 16 residues in the CDR3. DNA for the CDR3: TGTGCCAGCTCACCACCGGACAGCCCCGGCACAGATACGCAGTATTTT. Encoded protein: CASSPPDSPGTDTQYF.

The chain recombines TRBV28 with TRBJ1-2; D not certain. Trimming took 3 bases from V and 6 from J, leaving 11 bases between them. Germline CDR1 reads MDHEN; CDR2 reads SYDVKM. The CDR3 is made up of 13 amino acids. CDR3 loop: CASSFGESHGYTF. CDR3 nucleotide sequence: TGTGCCAGCAGTTTCGGGGAGAGCCATGGCTACACCTTC.

J is TRBJ1-2 and V is TRBV27; D not resolved. V was shortened by 5 bases and J by 4 bases, with 17 bases between the two germline ends. This CDR3 contains 15 residues. Germline V gene data show CDR1 as MNHEY and CDR2 as SMNVEV (reference sequence). CDR3 bases: TGTGCCAGCAGTCCGGGTCCCTCCCCCTTCTATGGCTACACCTTC. Translated: CASSPGPSPFYGYTF.

The gene calls are TRBV4-3 and TRBJ2-7; tentative D call: TRBD2 (6 bases). The CDR3 contains 16 residues. Germline V gene data show CDR1 as LGHNA and CDR2 as YSLEER. Trimming pared 4 bases from V and 1 base from J, leaving 17 bases between. DNA of the CDR3: TGCGCCAGCAGCCCCATGGGAGGCCAACTTTCCTACGAGCAGTACTTC. It yields the protein CASSPMGGQLSYEQYF.

J is TRBJ2-4 and V is TRBV10-3; weak D call: TRBD1 (6 bases). The V and J ends lost 3 bases and 1 base respectively, with 10 bases between them. The germline CDR1 and CDR2 sequences are ENHRY and SYGVKD. This CDR3 has 15 residues. Here the CDR3 DNA reads TGTGCCATCAGTGAAGGGGGTGAGGCCAAAAACATTCAGTACTTC. It yields the protein CAISEGGEAKNIQYF.

The chain links TRBV19 to TRBJ2-3; 8 nucleotides agree with TRBD2. Germline V gene lookup returns CDR1 LNHDA and CDR2 SQIVND (reference sequence). This CDR3 has 16 residues. V shed 2 bases and J 3 bases; nucleotides not matched to a gene: 7. The CDR3 region has the DNA TGTGCCAGTAGTATAAGGCGGGAGGTGTATACAGATACGCAGTATTTT. This encodes CASSIRREVYTDTQYF.

This chain joins TRBV29-1 and TRBJ2-1, with 7 nucleotides matching TRBD1. V lost 1 base to trimming and J lost 4 bases; unmatched junction nucleotides: 1. The germline V gene has CDR1 SQVTM and CDR2 ANQGSEA. The CDR3 length is 13 residues. CDR3 sequence reads: CSVEGDSYNEQFF. CDR3 nucleotide sequence: TGCAGCGTTGAAGGGGACAGTTACAATGAGCAGTTCTTC.

This chain uses TRBV30 with TRBJ1-1, with 7 nucleotides matching TRBD1. The CDR3 loop spans 15 amino acids. CDR1 is GTSNPN and CDR2 is SVGIG in the germline V gene (reference sequence). Germline trimming cut 5 bases from V and 4 bases from J; bases unmatched to any gene: 13. CDR3 amino acids: CAWGYEGALGTEAFF. The CDR3 DNA is TGTGCCTGGGGGTATGAGGGGGCTTTGGGCACTGAAGCTTTCTTT.

This clone was observed once. CDR3 DNA: TGTGCCAGCGGCGGGAGGGGTAGCACAGATACGCAGTATTTT. Protein sequence: CASGGRGSTDTQYF. This chain connects TRBV9 to TRBJ2-3; 9 bases map to TRBD2. The germline V gene encodes CDR1 SGDLS and CDR2 YYNGEE. The CDR3 has 14 amino acids. V lost 7 bases and J lost 0; bases outside the gene matches: 3.

The CDR3 coding sequence is TGTGCCAGCAGTCTAACAGATACGCAGTATTTT. Translated, it gives CASSLTDTQYF. The rearrangement links TRBV27 to TRBJ2-3; D is uncertain. Germline lookup yields CDR1 MNHEY and CDR2 SMNVEV (reference sequence). This CDR3 comprises 11 residues. V gave up 5 bases and J gave up 3 bases, with 3 bases separating them.

The V call is TRBV6-5, the J call TRBJ2-7; 10 bases are shared with TRBD2. Germline V gives CDR1 MNHEY, CDR2 SVGAGI. The CDR3 sequence is 14 residues long. Trimming at V came to 4 bases and at J to 3 bases, leaving 3 bases not matched to a gene. The CDR3 sequence: CASSSPSGGYEQYF. The CDR3 DNA follows: TGTGCCAGCAGTTCCCCTAGCGGGGGCTACGAGCAGTACTTC.

This chain uses TRBV28 with TRBJ2-7; D is unresolved. Between the trimmed V and J ends, which lost 2 bases and 2 bases, there was a span of 10 bases. This CDR3 has 14 residues. Germline CDR1 is MDHEN and CDR2 is SYDVKM. The CDR3 reads CASSLKGEAYEQYF. CDR3 nucleotides: TGTGCCAGCAGTTTAAAAGGAGAGGCCTACGAGCAGTACTTC.

V is TRBV6-6 and J is TRBJ2-3; 11 bases are a match to TRBD2. Germline-derived CDR1 and CDR2 are MNHNY and SVGAGI (reference sequence). The CDR3 consists of 15 residues. With V trimmed by 5 bases and J by 5 bases, 6 bases remained unmatched. CDR3 DNA sequence: TGTGCCAGCAGTCGGACTAGCGGGTGGGAAGATACGCAGTATTTT. Its translation: CASSRTSGWEDTQYF.

V is TRBV9 and J is TRBJ2-2, with a weak D call TRBD2 (5 bases). CDR3 length equals 15 residues. CDR1 SGDLS and CDR2 YYNGEE come from the germline V gene. V lost 0 bases and J 4 bases, leaving 10 bases between the germline ends. CDR3 loop: CASSVVEGSTGELFF. CDR3 nucleotides: TGTGCCAGCAGCGTAGTAGAGGGAAGCACCGGGGAGCTGTTTTTT.

This chain joins TRBV14 and TRBJ2-3, with 8 bases fitting TRBD2. Unmatched junction bases numbered 8, after V lost 1 base and J lost 2 bases. The CDR3 extends over 17 amino acids. Germline CDR1 SGHDN, CDR2 FVKESK. The DNA for the CDR3 is TGTGCCAGCAGCCAAGCCACTGAGGGACTAGTCACAGATACGCAGTATTTT. Encoded protein: CASSQATEGLVTDTQYF.

The chain recombines TRBV4-1 with TRBJ2-7; D perhaps matches TRBD2 (6 bases). This CDR3 is built from 16 residues. From germline, CDR1 is MGHRA and CDR2 YSYEKL. Trimming stripped 6 bases from V and 1 base from J, with 19 bases between. The CDR3 sequence is CASSREPGLGSYEQYF. DNA for the CDR3: TGCGCCAGCAGTCGTGAGCCGGGACTCGGTTCCTACGAGCAGTACTTC.